Below are 20 T cell receptor beta chains sequenced from a single sample in a study of blood T cell repertoires in COVID-19. Assay used: immunoSEQ multiplex PCR; TCRdb lists only in-frame clones, some missing. Of tens of thousands of clones in the sample, nearly 90% were seen once. Sequenced material: peripheral blood. The receptors originated from a man aged 50 to 59 with active COVID-19.

V is TRBV6-1 and J is TRBJ2-7; TRBD2 agrees at 14 bases. The CDR3 has 16 amino acids. Germline V gene lookup returns CDR1 MNHNS and CDR2 SASEGT. The junction had 8 bases not matched to a gene; V was cut back by 3 bases and J by 7 bases. CDR3 region: CASSETSGGAPDEQYF. The CDR3 DNA is TGTGCCAGCAGTGAGACTAGCGGGGGGGCGCCGGATGAGCAGTACTTC.

J is TRBJ1-2 and V is TRBV7-9; D unresolved. The V end lost 5 bases, the J end lost 1 base, and 5 bases lay between the germline ends. The CDR3 runs 12 residues. Germline V gene lookup returns CDR1 SEHNR and CDR2 FQNEAQ (reference sequence). Written as DNA, the CDR3 is TGTGCCAGCAGCATCAGTAACTATGGCTACACCTTC. Its translation is CASSISNYGYTF.

V usage is TRBV27 and J usage is TRBJ1-1; D unclear. Trimming took 2 bases from V and 2 from J, leaving 9 bases between them. The germline gives CDR1 MNHEY, CDR2 SMNVEV (reference sequence). This CDR3 region has 14 residues. The CDR3 spells CASSLGGVNTEAFF. CDR3 DNA: TGTGCCAGCAGTTTAGGCGGGGTTAACACTGAAGCTTTCTTT.

The genes are TRBV13 and TRBJ1-1, with D tentatively TRBD1 (6 bases). The CDR3 loop spans 16 amino acids. Germline CDR1 and CDR2: PRHDT and FYEKMQ (reference sequence). Trimming cost V 4 bases and J 0 bases, with 15 bases left between them. CDR3 sequence reads: CASSYGQRWVNTEAFF. The CDR3 region has the DNA TGTGCCAGCAGCTACGGACAGCGGTGGGTGAACACTGAAGCTTTCTTT.

The gene calls are TRBV6-2 or TRBV6-3 and TRBJ2-1, with D maybe TRBD1 (6 bases). Germline CDR1 MNHEY, CDR2 SVGEGT. The CDR3 loop spans 16 amino acids. V lost 5 bases and J 6 bases, leaving 20 bases between the germline ends. The CDR3 protein is CASSQTTGLVINEQFF. CDR3 bases: TGTGCCAGCAGTCAAACGACAGGTCTAGTAATCAATGAGCAGTTCTTC.

The rearrangement joins TRBV3-1 (or the pseudogene TRBV3-2) to TRBJ2-1; D might be TRBD2 (5 bases). The CDR3 has 13 residues. Germline values: CDR1 LGHDT, CDR2 YNNKEL (reference sequence). V was shortened by 2 bases and J by 5 bases, with 7 bases between the two germline ends. The CDR3 DNA reads as TGTGCCAGCAGCCAATCCGGGGACAATGAGCAGTTCTTC. Its translation is CASSQSGDNEQFF.

V usage is TRBV27 and J usage is TRBJ2-7; 7 bases match TRBD1. The CDR3 length is 14 residues. CDR1 is MNHEY, CDR2 SMNVEV, per germline (reference sequence). Unmatched junction bases numbered 5, after V lost 4 bases and J lost 2 bases. CDR3 in amino acids: CASSSLGQAYEQYF. The CDR3 DNA reads TGTGCCAGCAGTTCCCTCGGACAGGCCTACGAGCAGTACTTC.

The J gene is TRBJ2-7, the V gene TRBV5-6; D unresolved. V was clipped by 4 bases and J by 7 bases, with 15 bases between them. This CDR3 has 13 residues. Germline CDR1 reads SGHDT; CDR2 reads YYEEEE. The CDR3 loop is CASSRPAFGEQYF. The CDR3 DNA sequence: TGTGCCAGCAGCCGTCCAGCCTTCGGGGAGCAGTACTTC.

J is TRBJ2-3 and V is TRBV2; TRBD2 aligns across 10 bases. CDR3 length equals 14 residues. The V gene's germline CDR1 is SNHLY and CDR2 FYNNEI. V trimming: 6 bases; J trimming: 1 base; junction bases outside the gene matches: 1. CDR3 protein: CASRAGGRTDTQYF. The CDR3 DNA is TGTGCCAGCAGAGCGGGGGGGCGCACAGATACGCAGTATTTT.

This rearrangement joins TRBV10-3 to TRBJ2-5; D remains unclear. This CDR3 has 13 residues. The germline gives CDR1 ENHRY, CDR2 SYGVKD. V was trimmed by 4 bases and J by 5 bases, leaving 11 bases between them. The CDR3 coding sequence is TGTGCCATCAGTGGACGACTCGGCGAGACCCAGTACTTC. Its protein is CAISGRLGETQYF.

The CDR3 DNA sequence: TGTGCCAGCAGCTTAACAGGGGAAAACAATGAGCAGTTCTTC. It yields the protein CASSLTGENNEQFF. The chain recombines TRBV11-1 with TRBJ2-1; 7 bases align to TRBD1. Losses at the gene ends were 2 bases for V and 5 bases for J; bases not matched to a gene: 3. The CDR3 is 14 amino acids. Germline V gene sequence: CDR1 SGHAT, CDR2 FQDESV (reference sequence).

This clone was detected only once. This rearrangement joins TRBV9 to TRBJ2-2, with TRBD1 identical over 9 bases. This CDR3 spans 14 amino acids. CDR1 is SGDLS, CDR2 YYNGEE, per germline. V shed 4 bases and J 7 bases; nucleotides not matched to a gene: 5. The CDR3 protein is CASSRGQGNGELFF. In nucleotides, the CDR3 is TGTGCCAGCAGCCGGGGACAGGGTAACGGGGAGCTGTTTTTT.

V and J are TRBV19 and TRBJ1-5, with D unclear. The germline V gene encodes CDR1 LNHDA and CDR2 SQIVND (reference sequence). The CDR3 spans 13 residues. Trimming removed 5 bases at V and 0 bases at J, with 5 bases between. In DNA, the CDR3 is TGTGCCAGTAGTTCGCGTAGCAATCAGCCCCAGCATTTT. Its translation is CASSSRSNQPQHF. The entire variable domain, with the rest obtained from reference TRBV19 and TRBJ1-5, is as follows: DGGITQSPKYLFRKEGQNVTLSCEQNLNHDAMYWYRQDPGQGLRLIYYSQIVNDFQKGDIAEGYSVSREKKESFPLTVTSAQKNPTAFYLCASSSRSNQPQHFGDGTRLSIL.

This clone was observed once. The genes are TRBV6-2 or TRBV6-3 and TRBJ2-7; D remains ambiguous. Germline loops: CDR1 MNHEY, CDR2 SVGEGT. The length of the CDR3 is 12 residues. The V and J ends lost 6 bases and 5 bases respectively, with 11 bases between them. This CDR3 reads CASSPTDNEQYF. The CDR3 DNA sequence: TGTGCCAGCAGCCCCACCGACAACGAGCAGTACTTC.

The V call is TRBV7-2, the J call TRBJ2-2; TRBD1 matches 8 bases. The CDR3 extends over 19 amino acids. The junction had 15 bases not matched to a gene; V was cut back by 2 bases and J by 4 bases. Per germline, CDR1 SGHTA and CDR2 FQGNSA. The CDR3 reads CASSLMGGQGGSVTGELFF. CDR3 sequence (DNA): TGTGCCAGCAGCTTAATGGGTGGACAGGGCGGTTCGGTCACCGGGGAGCTGTTTTTT.

This rearrangement joins TRBV3-1 (or the pseudogene TRBV3-2) to TRBJ2-3, with 8 positions matching TRBD2. V lost 0 bases to trimming and J lost 0 bases; unmatched junction nucleotides: 11. The CDR3 covers 19 residues. Germline V lookup: CDR1 LGHDT, CDR2 YNNKEL (reference sequence). Written as DNA, the CDR3 is TGTGCCAGCAGCCAAGATCCTTATTGGCGGGGGGAGAGCACAGATACGCAGTATTTT. Residues: CASSQDPYWRGESTDTQYF.

V gene TRBV18 combines with J gene TRBJ2-7; a possible D gene is TRBD2 (6 bases). Trimming removed 5 bases at V and 2 bases at J, with 7 bases between. The CDR3 covers 12 residues. Germline V gene lookup returns CDR1 KGHSH and CDR2 LQKENI. This chain's CDR3 is CASSTGAYEQYF. In DNA, the CDR3 is TGTGCCAGCTCAACGGGAGCCTACGAGCAGTACTTC.

The CDR3 DNA follows: TGTGCCAGCAGCCTTGAATCCGGAAAACTGTTTTTT. It codes for CASSLESGKLFF. The chain joins TRBV4-2 to TRBJ1-4; D ambiguous. CDR1 LGHNA and CDR2 YNFKEQ come from the germline V gene. Between the trimmed V and J ends, which lost 4 bases and 10 bases, there was a span of 10 bases. The CDR3 consists of 12 residues.

This clone was counted once. The chain recombines TRBV6-5 with TRBJ2-1; D gene ambiguous. The CDR3 consists of 14 residues. CDR1 and CDR2 from the germline V gene are MNHEY and SVGAGI. Trimming left V 0 bases short and J 6 bases short, with 9 bases between. Here the CDR3 reads CASSYSDNSNEQFF. The CDR3 DNA reads as TGTGCCAGCAGTTACTCCGACAACTCCAATGAGCAGTTCTTC.

The chain uses TRBV20-1 and TRBJ1-6; 7 nucleotides align to TRBD1. The CDR3 extends over 13 amino acids. Germline CDR1 and CDR2: DFQATT and SNEGSKA (reference sequence). Trimming took 3 bases from V and 10 from J; bases not matched to a gene: 6. The CDR3 coding sequence is TGCAGTGCTAGTAGGACAGGAGGATCACCCCTCCACTTT. This codes for CSASRTGGSPLHF.